This T cell receptor beta chain was recorded in a study of cytomegalovirus exposure and HLA in healthy donors. V was clipped by 0 bases and J by 8 bases, with 12 bases between them. The CDR3 has 14 amino acids. Germline lookup yields CDR1 SGHRS and CDR2 YFSETQ. As to this clone: Its cognate antigen is unknown.

The PCR had 60 Vbeta and 13 Jbeta primers. This table comes from immunoSEQ multiplex PCR, and its TCRdb copy is limited to in-frame clones, with some not included. The data contain roughly 140,000 clones, less than 9.5% of them singletons. Study-wide results and limits: Some V segments, TRBV6-2 and TRBV6-3 among them, were indistinguishable and were therefore excluded. Cytomegalovirus status was reportedly diagnosed by the classifier with high sensitivity and specificity. From TCR beta sequences, most subjects' HLA-A and HLA-B alleles were reportedly predicted accurately. An apparent linkage of common viral pathogens to several of the most significant clusters emerged in a later analysis.

Sequencing input: PBMCs. The sequence was obtained from a male donor in good health and CMV-seronegative. The chain carries TRBV5-1 and TRBJ2-1, with D perhaps TRBD2 (5 bases). Here the CDR3 DNA reads TGCGCCAGCAGCTTGGGCGGGTCCTGGGATGAGCAGTTCTTC. Its protein product is CASSLGGSWDEQFF.